This entry describes one TCR beta chain. Per the original data handling: Reference gene primers were amplified, and this amplification served to estimate nucleated cell counts. Clones were read by immunoSEQ multiplex PCR, and TCRdb kept only the in-frame ones, dropping some. V, J and clone size are taken as reported in that table, and D and trimming were inferred from the DNA itself. The table shows 100,000 to 150,000 clones, with approximately 84% occurring only once. This sample was taken from a study of blood T cell repertoires in COVID-19. Study information: Researchers got acute and convalescent COVID-19 samples from the United States, Italy and Spain. T cells, B-cell-depleted T cells, or PBMCs provided the cDNA or gDNA that served as material.

Germline CDR1 LNHDA, CDR2 SQIVND (reference sequence). Trimming took 3 bases from V and 2 from J, leaving 14 bases between them. The CDR3 spans 15 residues. The receptor was isolated from a man in his sixties with acute or convalescent COVID-19. Material for sequencing was peripheral blood. The chain employs TRBV19 and TRBJ2-7, with D maybe TRBD2 (6 bases). CDR3 in DNA: TGTGCCAGTAGTATGGGCGGGGCAGGGACCTACGAGCAGTACTTC. Translation gives CASSMGGAGTYEQYF.